The source of this T cell receptor (beta chain) is a study of blood T cells in healthy people across ages. This clonotype was seen more than once but under ten times. Germline values: CDR1 SGHTA, CDR2 FQGTGA. Trimming removed 0 bases from V and 0 bases from J, with 8 bases in between. This CDR3 is 16 amino acids long. With a J-beta primer mix and a sample-barcoded 5' primer, a second PCR ran about 7 to 12 cycles. TCRdb reanalysed the 5' RACE reads using MiXCR and keeps one entry per CDR3 protein. Of hundreds of thousands of distinct CDR3 sequences in the sample, 56% were seen once. The sequenced sample was blood. The rearrangement joins TRBV7-3 to TRBJ2-2, with D perhaps being TRBD1 or TRBD2 (5 bases each). This sequence was found in a man between 40 and 49 years old in good health. CDR3 residues: CASSLTGTPNTGELFF. The CDR3 nucleotides are TGTGCCAGCAGCTTAACGGGGACCCCGAACACCGGGGAGCTGTTTTTT. The variable domain in full, with the rest retrieved from reference TRBV7-3 and TRBJ2-2, is GAGVSQTPSNKVTEKGKYVELRCDPISGHTALYWYRQSLGQGPEFLIYFQGTGAADDSGLPNDRFFAVRPEGSVSTLKIQRTERGDSAVYLCASSLTGTPNTGELFFGEGSRLTVL.